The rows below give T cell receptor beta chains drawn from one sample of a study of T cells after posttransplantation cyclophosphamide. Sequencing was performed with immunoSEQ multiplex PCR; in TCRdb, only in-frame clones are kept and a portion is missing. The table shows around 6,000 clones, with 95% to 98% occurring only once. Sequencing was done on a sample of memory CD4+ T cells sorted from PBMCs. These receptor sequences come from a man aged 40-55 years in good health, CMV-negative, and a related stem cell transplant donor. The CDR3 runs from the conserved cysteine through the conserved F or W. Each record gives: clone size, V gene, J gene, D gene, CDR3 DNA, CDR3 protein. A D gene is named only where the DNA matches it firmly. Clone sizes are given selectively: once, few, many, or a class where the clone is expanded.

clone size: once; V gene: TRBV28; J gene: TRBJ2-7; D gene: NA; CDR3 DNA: TGTGCCAGCAGTTTTACAGGGACCACCCGGCCGTACTTC; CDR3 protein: CASSFTGTTRPYF
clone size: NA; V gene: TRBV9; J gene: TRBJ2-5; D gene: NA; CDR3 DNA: TGTGCCAGCAGCGTTACGCTAGCGAGGGGGACCCAGTACTTC; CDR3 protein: CASSVTLARGTQYF
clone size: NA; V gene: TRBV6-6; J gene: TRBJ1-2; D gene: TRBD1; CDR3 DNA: TGTGCCAGCAGTCGAACAGGGGGCGCGTATGGCTACACCTTC; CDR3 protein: CASSRTGGAYGYTF
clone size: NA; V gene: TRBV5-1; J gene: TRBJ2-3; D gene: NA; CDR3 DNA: TGCGCCAGCAACCCGACAGGCACAGATACGCAGTATTTT; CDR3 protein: CASNPTGTDTQYF
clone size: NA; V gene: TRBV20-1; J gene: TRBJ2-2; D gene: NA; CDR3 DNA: TGCAGTGCAGCTAGCGCCGGGGAGCTGTTTTTT; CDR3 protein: CSAASAGELFF
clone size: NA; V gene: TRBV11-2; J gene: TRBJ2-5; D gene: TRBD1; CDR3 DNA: TGTGCCAGCAGCTTGACAGGGGAAGAGACCCAGTACTTC; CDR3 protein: CASSLTGEETQYF
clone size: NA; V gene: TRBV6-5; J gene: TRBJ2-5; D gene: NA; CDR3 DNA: TGTGCCAGCACATATCTCGGCGGGGAGACCCAGTACTTC; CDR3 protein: CASTYLGGETQYF
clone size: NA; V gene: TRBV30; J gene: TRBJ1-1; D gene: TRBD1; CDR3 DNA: TGTGCCTGGAGCCCCTTGGGGACAGGGGCCGGGGGGACTGAAGCTTTCTTT; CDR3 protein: CAWSPLGTGAGGTEAFF
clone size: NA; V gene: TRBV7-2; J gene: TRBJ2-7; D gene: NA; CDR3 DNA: TGTGCCAGCAGCTTAGAACGGCAGGGAGGCTGGCAGTACTTC; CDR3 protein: CASSLERQGGWQYF
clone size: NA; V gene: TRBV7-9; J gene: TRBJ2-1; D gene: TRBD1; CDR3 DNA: TGTGCCAGCAGCCAAACGACAGGGAGATTCTTC; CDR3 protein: CASSQTTGRFF
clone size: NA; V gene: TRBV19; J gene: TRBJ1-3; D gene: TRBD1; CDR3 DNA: TGTGCCAGTAGCATTGCTGGGACAGCCTCTGGAAACACCATATATTTT; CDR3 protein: CASSIAGTASGNTIYF
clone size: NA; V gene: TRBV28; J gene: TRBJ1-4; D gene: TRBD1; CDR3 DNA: TGTGCCAGCACCGTTCCAACAGGGGCAGGAAAACTGTTTTTT; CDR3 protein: CASTVPTGAGKLFF
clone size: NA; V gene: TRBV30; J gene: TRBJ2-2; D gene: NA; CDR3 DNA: TGTGCCTGGAAACGACTAGCGAACACCGGGGAGCTGTTTTTT; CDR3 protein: CAWKRLANTGELFF
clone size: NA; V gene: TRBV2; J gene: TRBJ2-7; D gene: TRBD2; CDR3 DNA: TGTGCCAGTCATTCAACACCTAGCGGATCCTACGAGCAGTACTTC; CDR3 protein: CASHSTPSGSYEQYF
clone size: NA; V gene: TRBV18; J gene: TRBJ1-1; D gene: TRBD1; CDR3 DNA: TGTGCCAGCTCACTAAGACAGGGGGGCACTGAAGCTTTCTTT; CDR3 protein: CASSLRQGGTEAFF
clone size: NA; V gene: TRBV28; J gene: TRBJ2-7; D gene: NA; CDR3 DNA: TGTGCCAGCAGTCCCCCATCTAGGGAGCAGTACTTC; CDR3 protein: CASSPPSREQYF
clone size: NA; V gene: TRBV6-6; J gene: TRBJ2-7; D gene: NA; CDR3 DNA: TGTGCCAGCAGTCCCTCCAGCTACGAGCAGTACTTC; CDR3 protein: CASSPSSYEQYF
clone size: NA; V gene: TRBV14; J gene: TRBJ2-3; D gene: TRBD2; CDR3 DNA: TGTGCCAGCAGCCCTAGCGGGAGAGGCACAGATACGCAGTATTTT; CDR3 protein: CASSPSGRGTDTQYF
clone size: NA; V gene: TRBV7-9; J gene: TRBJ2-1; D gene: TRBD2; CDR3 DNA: TGTGCCAGCAGCTTAGGGCTGGCGGGGGACCCCAATGAGCAGTTCTTC; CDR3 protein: CASSLGLAGDPNEQFF
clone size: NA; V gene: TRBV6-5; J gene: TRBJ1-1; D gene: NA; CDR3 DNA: TGTGCCAGCAGTTACTCGCTGTTCGGTGACACTGAAGCTTTCTTT; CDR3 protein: CASSYSLFGDTEAFF
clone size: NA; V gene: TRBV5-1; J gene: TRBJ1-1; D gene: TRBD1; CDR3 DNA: TGCGCCAGCAGCTCGGACAGGGAGATCAAGAACACTGAAGCTTTCTTT; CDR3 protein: CASSSDREIKNTEAFF
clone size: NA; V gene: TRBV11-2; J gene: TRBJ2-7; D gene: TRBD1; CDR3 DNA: TGTGCCAGCAGCTTGACGGGACAGGGATACGAGCAGTACTTC; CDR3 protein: CASSLTGQGYEQYF
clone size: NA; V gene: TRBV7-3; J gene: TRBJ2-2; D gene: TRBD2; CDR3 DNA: TGTGCCAGCAGCCGTTCTAGCGGAATTGACGGGGAGCTGTTTTTT; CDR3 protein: CASSRSSGIDGELFF
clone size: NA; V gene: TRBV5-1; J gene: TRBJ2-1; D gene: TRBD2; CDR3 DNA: TGCGCCAGCAGCTTCGCGGGAGACAATGAGCAGTTCTTC; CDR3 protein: CASSFAGDNEQFF
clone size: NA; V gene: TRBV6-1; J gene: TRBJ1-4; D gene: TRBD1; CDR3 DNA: TGTGCCAGCAGGTGGGGACAGTCTAATGAAAAACTGTTTTTT; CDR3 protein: CASRWGQSNEKLFF
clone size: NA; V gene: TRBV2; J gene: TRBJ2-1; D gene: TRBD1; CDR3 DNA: TGTGCCAGCAGTTCTCTCGTGGCAGGGGGTATAGAAGGGTACAATGAGCAGTTCTTC; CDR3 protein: CASSSLVAGGIEGYNEQFF
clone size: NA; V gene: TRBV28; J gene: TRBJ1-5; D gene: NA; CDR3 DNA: TGTGCCAGCAGTTTCCCTTATAGAAATCAGCCCCAGCATTTT; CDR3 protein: CASSFPYRNQPQHF
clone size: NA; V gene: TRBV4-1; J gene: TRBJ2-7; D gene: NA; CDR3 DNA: TGCGCCAGCAGCCAAGAAGGGGGGATTTTGGGGGGGCCCAGCTCCTACGAGCAGTACTTC; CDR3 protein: CASSQEGGILGGPSSYEQYF
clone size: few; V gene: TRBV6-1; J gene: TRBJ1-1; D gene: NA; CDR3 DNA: TGTGCCAGCAAGCGCATGAACACTGAAGCTTTCTTT; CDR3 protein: CASKRMNTEAFF
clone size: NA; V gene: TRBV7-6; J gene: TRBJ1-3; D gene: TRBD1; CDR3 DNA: TGTGCCAGCAGCTTAGTGGGACAGGGGGTATATTTT; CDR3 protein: CASSLVGQGVYF
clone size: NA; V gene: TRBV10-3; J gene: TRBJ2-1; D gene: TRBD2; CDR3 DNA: TGTGCCATCAGTGGGTGGGTAGCGGGAGGAGGAGAGCAGTTCTTC; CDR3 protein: CAISGWVAGGGEQFF
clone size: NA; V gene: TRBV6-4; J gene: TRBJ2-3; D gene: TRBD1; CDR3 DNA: TGTGCCAGCAGTTCATCCCACGGGACAGGGAAAACTTACACAGATACGCAGTATTTT; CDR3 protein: CASSSSHGTGKTYTDTQYF
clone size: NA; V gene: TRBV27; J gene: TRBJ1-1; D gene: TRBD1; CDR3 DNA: TGTGCCAGCAGCCCCATCCCCTATACAGGGGTGGATTACACTGAAGCTTTCTTT; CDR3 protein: CASSPIPYTGVDYTEAFF
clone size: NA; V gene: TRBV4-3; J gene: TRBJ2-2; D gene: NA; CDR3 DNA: TGCGCCAGCAGCCAAGACCCAGCGGGTAACACCGGGGAGCTGTTTTTT; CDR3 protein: CASSQDPAGNTGELFF
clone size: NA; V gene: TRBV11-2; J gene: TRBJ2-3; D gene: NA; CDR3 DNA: TGTGCCAGCAGCTTAGAACTCCGCCGCGCAGATACGCAGTATTTT; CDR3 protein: CASSLELRRADTQYF
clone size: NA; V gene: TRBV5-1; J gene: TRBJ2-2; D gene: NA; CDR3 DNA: TGCGCCAGCAGACAAACTGGGCTAAACACCGGGGAGCTGTTTTTT; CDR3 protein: CASRQTGLNTGELFF
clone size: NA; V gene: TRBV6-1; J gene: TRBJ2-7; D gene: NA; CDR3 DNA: TGTGCCAGCAGTTCTCCGGTGGAGCAGTACTTC; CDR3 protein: CASSSPVEQYF
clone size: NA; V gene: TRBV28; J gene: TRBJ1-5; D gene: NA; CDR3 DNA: TGTGCCAGCAGCACTCTGGGGGGAAGGAATCAGCCCCAGCATTTT; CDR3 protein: CASSTLGGRNQPQHF
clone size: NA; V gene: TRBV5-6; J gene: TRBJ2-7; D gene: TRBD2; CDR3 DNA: TGTGCCAGCAGTTTGGGACTATTCCTCTACGAGCAGTACTTT; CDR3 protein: CASSLGLFLYEQYF
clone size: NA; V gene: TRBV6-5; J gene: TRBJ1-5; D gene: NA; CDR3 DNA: TGTGCCAGCAGTTTTTTGACGGGTTATAGCAATCAGCCCCAGCATTTT; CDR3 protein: CASSFLTGYSNQPQHF
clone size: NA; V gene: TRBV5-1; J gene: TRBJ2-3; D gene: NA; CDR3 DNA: TGCGCCAGCAGCTTGGATATAGGAACAGGGGATACGCAGTATTTT; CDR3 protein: CASSLDIGTGDTQYF
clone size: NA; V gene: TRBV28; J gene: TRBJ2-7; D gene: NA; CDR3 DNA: TGTGCCAGCAGTTTAAGTTGGTGGCGGTTAGCGGAAAACTACGAGCAGTACTTC; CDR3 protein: CASSLSWWRLAENYEQYF
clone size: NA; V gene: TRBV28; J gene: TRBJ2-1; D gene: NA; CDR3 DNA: TGTGCCAGCAGTTTATACCCAGCGCTCCAGTTCTTC; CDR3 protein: CASSLYPALQFF
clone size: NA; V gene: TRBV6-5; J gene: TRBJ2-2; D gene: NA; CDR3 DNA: TGTGCCAGCAAAAGGGGACAGAACACCGGGGAGCTGTTTTTT; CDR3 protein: CASKRGQNTGELFF
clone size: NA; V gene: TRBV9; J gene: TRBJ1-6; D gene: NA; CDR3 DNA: TGTGCCAGCAGCACCCGAGCGGGTGTTGGTAATTCACCCCTCCACTTT; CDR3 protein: CASSTRAGVGNSPLHF
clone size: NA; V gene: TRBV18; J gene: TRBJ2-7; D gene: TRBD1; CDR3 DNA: TGTGCCAGCTCACCTGGGGACAGGCCCGGGGAGCAGTACTTC; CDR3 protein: CASSPGDRPGEQYF
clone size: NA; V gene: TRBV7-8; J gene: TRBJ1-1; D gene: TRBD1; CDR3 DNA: TGTGCCAGCTGCCGGAGTTCAGGGGGCGAAGGTGAAGCTTTCTTT; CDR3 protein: CASCRSSGGEGEAFF
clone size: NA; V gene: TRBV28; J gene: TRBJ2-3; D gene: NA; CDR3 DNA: TGTGCCAGCACCAGGTACACAGATACGCAGTATTTT; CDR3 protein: CASTRYTDTQYF